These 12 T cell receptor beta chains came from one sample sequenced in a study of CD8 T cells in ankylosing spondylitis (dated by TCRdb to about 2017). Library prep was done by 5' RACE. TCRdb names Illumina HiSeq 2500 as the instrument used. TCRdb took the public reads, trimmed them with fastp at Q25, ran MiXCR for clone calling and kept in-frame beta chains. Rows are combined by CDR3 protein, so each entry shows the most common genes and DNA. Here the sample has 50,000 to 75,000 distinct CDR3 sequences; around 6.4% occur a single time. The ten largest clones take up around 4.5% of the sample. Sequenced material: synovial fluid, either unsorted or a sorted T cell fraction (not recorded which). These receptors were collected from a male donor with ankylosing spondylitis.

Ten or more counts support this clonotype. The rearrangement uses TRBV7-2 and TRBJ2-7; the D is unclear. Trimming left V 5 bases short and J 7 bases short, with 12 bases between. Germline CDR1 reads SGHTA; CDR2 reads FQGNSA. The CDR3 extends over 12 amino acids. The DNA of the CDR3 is TGTGCCAGCAGCCAATTAGCCGGAGAGCAGTACTTC. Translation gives CASSQLAGEQYF.

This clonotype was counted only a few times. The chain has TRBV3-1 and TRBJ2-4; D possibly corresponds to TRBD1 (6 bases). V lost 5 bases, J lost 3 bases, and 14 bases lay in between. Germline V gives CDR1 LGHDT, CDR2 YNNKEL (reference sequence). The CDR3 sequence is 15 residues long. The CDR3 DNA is TGTGCCAGCAGCGGTCGAGGGGGTTTCAAAAACATTCAGTACTTC. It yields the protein CASSGRGGFKNIQYF.

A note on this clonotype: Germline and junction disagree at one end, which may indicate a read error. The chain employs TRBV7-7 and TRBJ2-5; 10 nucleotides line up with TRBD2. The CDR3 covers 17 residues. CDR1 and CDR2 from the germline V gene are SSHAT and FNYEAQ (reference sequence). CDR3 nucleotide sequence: TGTGCTAGCAGCTTAGCCCTCCCAGCGGGAGGGTCGGAGACCCAGTACTTC. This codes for CASSLALPAGGSETQYF.

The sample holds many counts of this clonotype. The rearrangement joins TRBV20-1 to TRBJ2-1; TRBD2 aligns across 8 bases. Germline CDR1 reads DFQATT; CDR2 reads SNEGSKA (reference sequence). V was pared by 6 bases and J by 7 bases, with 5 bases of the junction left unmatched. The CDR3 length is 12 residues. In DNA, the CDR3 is TGCAGTGCCACTAGCGGCGCAAATGAGCAGTTCTTC. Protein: CSATSGANEQFF.

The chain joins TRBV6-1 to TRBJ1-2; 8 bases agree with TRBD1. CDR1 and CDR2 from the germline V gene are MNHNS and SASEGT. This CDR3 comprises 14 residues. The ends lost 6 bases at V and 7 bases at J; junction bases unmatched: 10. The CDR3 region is CASSPGQVTSGYTF. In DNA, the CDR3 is TGTGCCAGCAGCCCGGGACAGGTGACGAGTGGCTACACCTTC.

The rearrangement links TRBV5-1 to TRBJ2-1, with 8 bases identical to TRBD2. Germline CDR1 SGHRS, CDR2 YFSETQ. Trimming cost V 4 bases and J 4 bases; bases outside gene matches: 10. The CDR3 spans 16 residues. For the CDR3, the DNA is TGCGCCAGCAGCCGATATAGCGGGATCTCTTACAATGAGCAGTTCTTC. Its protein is CASSRYSGISYNEQFF. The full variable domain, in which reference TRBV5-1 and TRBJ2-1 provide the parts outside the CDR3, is KAGVTQTPRYLIKTRGQQVTLSCSPISGHRSVSWYQQTPGQGLQFLFEYFSETQRNKGNFPGRFSGRQFSNSRSEMNVSTLELGDSALYLCASSRYSGISYNEQFFGPGTRLTVL.

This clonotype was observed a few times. The CDR3 reads CASSVSGRAPGELFF. CDR3 nucleotides: TGTGCCAGCAGTGTTAGCGGGAGGGCCCCCGGGGAGCTGTTTTTT. The V gene is TRBV6-1, the J gene TRBJ2-2; 11 bases fit TRBD2. V dropped 4 bases and J dropped 6; count of bases not matched to a gene: 4. Germline V lookup: CDR1 MNHNS, CDR2 SASEGT. The CDR3 length is 15 residues.

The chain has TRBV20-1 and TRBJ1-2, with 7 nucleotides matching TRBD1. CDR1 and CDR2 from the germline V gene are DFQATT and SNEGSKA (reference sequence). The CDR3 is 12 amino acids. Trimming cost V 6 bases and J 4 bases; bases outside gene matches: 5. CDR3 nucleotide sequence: TGCAGTGCGCAGGGGGTAGGCTATGGCTACACCTTC. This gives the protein CSAQGVGYGYTF.

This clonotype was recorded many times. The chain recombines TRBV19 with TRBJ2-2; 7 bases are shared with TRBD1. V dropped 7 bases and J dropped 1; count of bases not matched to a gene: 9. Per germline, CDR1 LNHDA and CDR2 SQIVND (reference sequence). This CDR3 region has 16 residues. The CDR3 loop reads CASTNYGTVNTGELFF. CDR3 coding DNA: TGTGCCAGTACCAACTACGGGACAGTGAACACCGGGGAGCTGTTTTTT.

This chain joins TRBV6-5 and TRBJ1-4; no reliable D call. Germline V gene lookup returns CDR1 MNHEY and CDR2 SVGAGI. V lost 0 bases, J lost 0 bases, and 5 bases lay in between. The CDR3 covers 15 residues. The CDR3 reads CASSYSGATNEKLFF. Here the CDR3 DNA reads TGTGCCAGCAGTTACTCCGGTGCAACTAATGAAAAACTGTTTTTT.

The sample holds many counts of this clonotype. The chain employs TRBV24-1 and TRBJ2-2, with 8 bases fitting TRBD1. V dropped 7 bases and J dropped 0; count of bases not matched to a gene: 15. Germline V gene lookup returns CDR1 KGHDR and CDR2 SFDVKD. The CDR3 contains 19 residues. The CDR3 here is CATRGTGKSSPANTGELFF. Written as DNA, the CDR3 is TGTGCCACCAGGGGGACAGGTAAAAGCTCGCCTGCGAACACCGGGGAGCTGTTTTTT.

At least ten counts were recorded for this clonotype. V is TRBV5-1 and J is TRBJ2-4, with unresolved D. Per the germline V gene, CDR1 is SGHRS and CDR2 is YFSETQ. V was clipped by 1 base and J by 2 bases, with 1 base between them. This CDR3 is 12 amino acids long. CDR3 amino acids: CASSLPKNIQYF. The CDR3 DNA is TGCGCCAGCAGCTTGCCCAAAAACATTCAGTACTTC.